This T cell receptor (beta chain) emerged from a study of shared clonotypes between healthy human individuals. Notes on the study in general: Four donors shared around 5.2% of their naive CD4 clonotypes. Incomplete sequencing of sorted subsets was indicated by rarefaction despite large depth.

The naive CD8 population came from CD45RO-negative cells selected for CCR7, without terminally differentiated effector memory CD45RA+ cells. All of the donors resided in Nashville, Tennessee, and each was a Caucasian adult. This CDR3 comprises 14 residues. V was pared by 5 bases and J by 2 bases, with 6 bases of the junction left unmatched. Germline CDR1 is SGHVS and CDR2 is FNYEAQ. Note on this clone: As yet, its antigen is unknown.

Sorted subsets were amplified in replicate PCRs using 150 to 250 ng DNA, some 31,000 T cell genomes. Repertoires were generated with immunoSEQ multiplex PCR, while TCRdb's copy carries only in-frame clones and drops some. This sample has about 2.1 million clones, with approximately 92% found just once. The sequence came from a man younger than 35 in good health. Some clones in this sample may be carry-over from other donors' samples. Material: naive CD8+ T cells from PBMCs. The chain is built from TRBV7-6 and TRBJ2-7, with 7 nucleotides matching TRBD2. The CDR3 reads CASSTSSGAYEQYF. In nucleotides, the CDR3 is TGTGCCAGCAGCACCTCTAGCGGAGCCTACGAGCAGTACTTC.